These T cell receptor beta chains were read from a single sample in a study of lymphopenia after photon versus proton radiotherapy. Libraries were prepared by immunoSEQ multiplex PCR; TCRdb keeps only in-frame clonotypes and omits some of them. Found here are 8,000 or so clones, 81% of them singletons; the top ten hold roughly 48%. The sequencing used peripheral blood, collected from a patient treated with photon-based radiotherapy. Receptor source: a man aged 30 to 39 with gastric cancer. CDR3s include the opening cysteine and the closing phenylalanine or tryptophan. The D gene is left open where the match is weak. Some rows have no size entry. The others give once, few or many, or a class for an expanded clone.

CDR3aa | CDR3nt | j_gene | v_gene | d_gene | abundance
CASNLAGVQFF | TGTGCCAGCAACTTAGCGGGAGTGCAGTTCTTC | TRBJ2-1 | TRBV7-8 | TRBD2 | .
CASSQVADLSYEQYF | TGCGCCAGCAGCCAAGTAGCGGACTTGTCCTACGAGCAGTACTTC | TRBJ2-7 | TRBV23-1 | . | few
CASSLRRGGAVASYGYTF | TGTGCCAGCAGCTTAAGACGAGGGGGGGCGGTCGCAAGTTATGGCTACACCTTC | TRBJ1-2 | TRBV7-6 | . | .
CASSAWAQGNQPQHF | TGTGCCAGTAGTGCTTGGGCACAGGGAAATCAGCCCCAGCATTTT | TRBJ1-5 | TRBV19 | . | .
CASSKLESSRTDSNQPQHF | TGTGCCAGCAGCAAGTTGGAGTCAAGTCGGACAGACAGCAATCAGCCCCAGCATTTT | TRBJ1-5 | TRBV21-1 | . | .
CASSLAGFPYEQYF | TGTGCCAGCAGCCTAGCGGGGTTTCCCTACGAGCAGTACTTC | TRBJ2-7 | TRBV5-6 | TRBD2 | .
CSALVDLASIGVFF | TGCAGCGCTCTCGTGGATTTAGCATCAATCGGTGTATTCTTC | TRBJ2-1 | TRBV29-1 | . | .
CATSSEPHRGGTDTQYF | TGTGCCACCAGCAGTGAACCGCACAGGGGCGGCACAGATACGCAGTATTTT | TRBJ2-3 | TRBV15 | TRBD1 | .
CASSRQGAGHEQFF | TGCGCCAGCAGTAGGCAGGGGGCCGGGCATGAGCAGTTCTTC | TRBJ2-1 | TRBV10-2 | TRBD1 | .
CASSPRWRPDTEAFF | TGCGCCAGCAGCCCTCGTTGGCGGCCGGACACTGAAGCTTTCTTT | TRBJ1-1 | TRBV4-1 | . | .
CASLRGGQGGYNEQFF | TGTGCCAGCTTACGAGGGGGGCAGGGTGGCTACAATGAGCAGTTCTTC | TRBJ2-1 | TRBV7-9 | . | once
CASSCIQNRKTYGYTF | TGCGCCAGCAGCTGCATTCAGAACCGAAAGACCTATGGCTACACCTTC | TRBJ1-2 | TRBV4-1 | . | .
CASSPPSQITDTQYF | TGTGCCAGCAGTCCCCCGAGCCAGATCACAGATACGCAGTATTTT | TRBJ2-3 | TRBV28 | . | .
CASSLGTNTGELFF | TGCGCCAGCAGCTTGGGGACGAACACCGGGGAGCTGTTTTTT | TRBJ2-2 | TRBV5-1 | . | .
CAISDGQGTGELFF | TGTGCCATCAGTGATGGACAGGGCACCGGGGAGCTGTTTTTT | TRBJ2-2 | TRBV10-3 | TRBD1 | .
CATSPVRGSGELFF | TGTGCCACCAGCCCAGTCCGAGGATCGGGGGAGCTGTTTTTT | TRBJ2-2 | TRBV15 | . | .
CASSIWGQGNQPQHF | TGTGCCAGTAGTATATGGGGACAGGGCAATCAGCCCCAGCATTTT | TRBJ1-5 | TRBV19 | TRBD1 | .
CASSYGQGGQPQHF | TGCGCCAGCAGCTACGGACAGGGTGGACAGCCCCAGCATTTT | TRBJ1-5 | TRBV10-2 | TRBD1 | .
CASSLILGTEAFF | TGTGCCAGCAGCTTAATTTTGGGAACTGAAGCTTTCTTT | TRBJ1-1 | TRBV7-3 | . | .
CASRGRDSSSGANVLTF | TGTGCCAGCAGGGGACGGGACAGCTCATCTGGGGCCAACGTCCTGACTTTC | TRBJ2-6 | TRBV9 | TRBD1 | .
CASSGTSGEETQYF | TGTGCCAGCAGCGGGACTAGCGGAGAAGAGACCCAGTACTTC | TRBJ2-5 | TRBV9 | TRBD2 | .
CASSQERGTGELFF | TGTGCCAGCAGCCAAGAGAGGGGAACAGGGGAGCTGTTTTTT | TRBJ2-2 | TRBV14 | . | .
CASSPTSESYNEQFF | TGCGCCAGCAGCCCCACTAGCGAGTCCTACAATGAGCAGTTCTTC | TRBJ2-1 | TRBV5-1 | TRBD2 | .
CASSTWDFGRYQPQHF | TGTGCCAGTAGTACATGGGACTTCGGTCGTTATCAGCCCCAGCATTTT | TRBJ1-5 | TRBV19 | . | .
CASSPQRNEQFF | TGTGCCAGCAGCCCGCAGCGCAATGAGCAGTTCTTC | TRBJ2-1 | TRBV7-2 | . | once
CASSQRTSPNEKLFF | TGTGCCAGCAGCCAACGGACATCCCCAAATGAAAAACTGTTTTTT | TRBJ1-4 | TRBV14 | . | .
CASSLWGDPNTGELFF | TGTGCCAGCAGTTTATGGGGGGACCCGAACACCGGGGAGCTGTTTTTT | TRBJ2-2 | TRBV27 | . | .
CASSGDRTIYEQYF | TGTGCCAGCAGTGGAGATAGGACTATCTACGAGCAGTACTTC | TRBJ2-7 | TRBV25-1 | . | .
CASSPPDRRILEAFF | TGTGCCAGTAGTCCCCCGGACAGGCGCATTCTTGAAGCTTTCTTT | TRBJ1-1 | TRBV19 | TRBD1 | once
CASSYGTAGNTQYF | TGTGCCAGCAGCTACGGGACAGCGGGCAATACGCAGTATTTT | TRBJ2-3 | TRBV11-2 | . | medium-sized
CASSLAEEVGYTF | TGTGCCAGCAGCTTAGCGGAGGAGGTTGGCTACACCTTC | TRBJ1-2 | TRBV7-9 | . | few
CASTLGGRDAAYEQYF | TGTGCCAGCACTCTAGGGGGCAGAGATGCCGCCTACGAGCAGTACTTC | TRBJ2-7 | TRBV7-8 | TRBD1 | .
CASSPPLGETDGYTF | TGTGCCAGCTCCCCACCTCTGGGGGAGACTGACGGCTACACCTTC | TRBJ1-2 | TRBV18 | . | .
CASSLDLRGGDEQFF | TGTGCCAGCAGCTTAGATCTGAGGGGGGGAGATGAGCAGTTCTTC | TRBJ2-1 | TRBV11-2 | . | .
CASSLERDNNEQFF | TGTGCCAGCAGCTTAGAGAGAGATAACAATGAGCAGTTCTTC | TRBJ2-1 | TRBV7-9 | . | .
CATRTRSSTDTQYF | TGTGCCACAAGAACCAGATCTAGCACAGATACGCAGTATTTT | TRBJ2-3 | TRBV19 | . | once
CASSVLVRADTQYF | TGTGCCAGCAGTGTGTTGGTCCGCGCAGATACGCAGTATTTT | TRBJ2-3 | TRBV9 | . | .
CASSQDAQRYTDTQYF | TGCGCCAGCAGCCAAGATGCGCAGCGGTACACAGATACGCAGTATTTT | TRBJ2-3 | TRBV4-3 | . | few
CASSEGGVEETQYF | TGTGCCAGCAGTGAAGGAGGGGTAGAAGAGACCCAGTACTTC | TRBJ2-5 | TRBV25-1 | . | .